A selection of T cell receptor beta chains follows, all from one sample in a study of T cells in localized non-small cell lung cancer. The protocol was immunoSEQ multiplex PCR, while the TCRdb copy is restricted to in-frame clones and leaves out a portion. The table shows around 34,000 clones, with 90% to 95% occurring only once. The starting material was peripheral blood, obtained before any cancer treatment. The receptors derive from a female donor older than 55 with stage I lung adenocarcinoma. Both conserved end residues are part of each CDR3. Fields, in order: J gene, D gene, V gene, clone size, CDR3 protein, CDR3 DNA. D genes are given only for firm matches. Only some rows state a clone size, as once, few, many or a class for expanded clones.

>TRBJ1-1|.|TRBV10-3|.
CAISEPTGSGNGNTEAFF
TGTGCCATCAGTGAGCCTACAGGGAGCGGAAATGGGAACACTGAAGCTTTCTTT
>TRBJ2-3|.|TRBV4-3|.
CASSQMMGTDTQYF
TGCGCCAGCAGCCAGATGATGGGTACAGATACGCAGTATTTT
>TRBJ2-5|.|TRBV5-1|.
CASSLDRETQYF
TGCGCCAGCAGCTTGGATCGCGAGACCCAGTACTTC
>TRBJ2-7|TRBD1|TRBV4-3|.
CASSQGVSGTANSYEQYF
TGCGCCAGCAGCCAAGGGGTCTCCGGGACAGCAAACTCCTACGAGCAGTACTTC
>TRBJ2-1|TRBD2|TRBV7-6|.
CASSLVPTSGGSYNEQFF
TGTGCCAGCAGCTTAGTTCCGACTAGCGGGGGGTCCTACAATGAGCAGTTCTTC
>TRBJ2-7|.|TRBV11-2|.
CASSPPHGGLYNEQYF
TGTGCCAGCAGCCCGCCCCACGGGGGGCTTTACAACGAGCAGTACTTC
>TRBJ2-3|TRBD2|TRBV5-1|.
CASSLEGGGPSTDTQYF
TGCGCCAGCAGCTTGGAGGGCGGGGGTCCTAGCACAGATACGCAGTATTTT
>TRBJ1-4|.|TRBV6-6|.
CASARDINEKLFF
TGTGCCAGCGCCCGGGACATTAATGAAAAACTGTTTTTT
>TRBJ1-2|TRBD1|TRBV2|.
CASTFSGGSGYTF
TGTGCCAGCACATTTTCAGGGGGTTCGGGCTACACCTTC
>TRBJ1-6|TRBD1|TRBV29-1|.
CSVEPGGSRNSPLHF
TGCAGCGTTGAACCAGGGGGGTCGAGGAATTCACCCCTCCACTTT
>TRBJ1-1|.|TRBV5-1|.
CASSLPGLSNTEAFF
TGCGCCAGCAGCCTTCCGGGACTGTCGAACACTGAAGCTTTCTTT
>TRBJ1-4|TRBD1|TRBV5-4|.
CASSLETGGLEKLFF
TGTGCCAGCAGCTTGGAGACAGGGGGCCTGGAAAAACTGTTTTTT
>TRBJ1-2|.|TRBV21-1|.
CASRTRPGESANYGYTF
TGTGCCAGCAGAACCCGACCCGGGGAGTCAGCTAACTATGGCTACACCTTC
>TRBJ2-3|TRBD1|TRBV19|.
CASSITGVETDTQYF
TGTGCCAGTAGTATAACAGGGGTCGAGACAGATACGCAGTATTTT
>TRBJ2-3|TRBD1|TRBV7-9|once
CASSPTGSTDTQYF
TGTGCCAGCAGCCCGACAGGGAGCACAGATACGCAGTATTTT
>TRBJ2-2|.|TRBV7-3|.
CASSYLRGTGELFF
TGTGCCAGCAGCTATCTGCGGGGCACCGGGGAGCTGTTTTTT
>TRBJ1-5|.|TRBV30|.
CAWSYGIRGQPQHF
TGTGCCTGGAGTTATGGTATCAGGGGTCAGCCCCAGCATTTT
>TRBJ1-1|TRBD1|TRBV28|.
CASPPGQGAMNTEAFF
TGTGCCAGCCCTCCGGGACAGGGGGCCATGAACACTGAAGCTTTCTTT
>TRBJ1-2|.|TRBV4-3|.
CASSQVLGPGYGYTF
TGCGCCAGCAGCCAAGTATTGGGGCCTGGCTATGGCTACACCTTC
>TRBJ2-2|TRBD1|TRBV2|.
CASTIMGQGAGGELFF
TGTGCCAGCACCATTATGGGACAGGGGGCAGGCGGGGAGCTGTTTTTT
>TRBJ2-3|.|TRBV5-1|once
CASSPQTGGGTDTQYF
TGCGCCAGCAGCCCGCAGACAGGTGGAGGCACAGATACGCAGTATTTT
>TRBJ1-2|TRBD1|TRBV7-9|.
CASSLLDRANYGYTF
TGTGCCAGCAGCCTATTGGACAGGGCGAACTATGGCTACACCTTC
>TRBJ2-1|.|TRBV7-9|once
CASSEQFF
TGTGCCAGCAGCGAGCAGTTCTTC
>TRBJ2-1|.|TRBV7-2|.
CASSSGPPGFAYEQFF
TGTGCCAGCAGCTCGGGACCCCCGGGGTTTGCCTATGAGCAGTTCTTC
>TRBJ1-5|.|TRBV10-3|few
CAISEGDGNQPQHF
TGTGCCATCAGTGAAGGGGACGGCAATCAGCCCCAGCATTTT
>TRBJ2-2|.|TRBV2|once
CASRLSSGELFF
TGTGCCAGCCGGCTATCCTCCGGGGAGCTGTTTTTT
>TRBJ2-7|.|TRBV14|.
CASSQDGAYTSYEQYF
TGTGCCAGCAGCCAAGATGGGGCCTATACCTCCTACGAGCAGTACTTC
>TRBJ2-1|TRBD2|TRBV7-8|.
CASSLYSGSNNEQFF
TGTGCCAGCAGCTTATATAGCGGGAGCAACAATGAGCAGTTCTTC
>TRBJ2-2|.|TRBV2|.
CASKRGLPSGELFF
TGTGCCAGCAAGAGGGGACTCCCATCCGGGGAGCTGTTTTTT
>TRBJ1-4|.|TRBV9|.
CASSVAGQYNEKLFF
TGTGCCAGCAGCGTAGCCGGACAGTACAATGAAAAACTGTTTTTT
>TRBJ2-2|TRBD1|TRBV23-1|.
CASSQPGTVNTGELFF
TGCGCCAGCAGTCAACCCGGGACAGTGAACACCGGGGAGCTGTTTTTT
>TRBJ1-1|TRBD1|TRBV9|.
CASRSQPTGDTEAFF
TGTGCCAGCAGGTCCCAACCCACAGGGGACACTGAAGCTTTCTTT
>TRBJ1-5|TRBD1|TRBV19|.
CASRTLQGVRSNQPQHF
TGTGCCAGTAGGACCTTACAGGGGGTGAGGAGCAATCAGCCCCAGCATTTT
>TRBJ2-3|.|TRBV7-9|.
CASSPLKGGVADTQYF
TGTGCCAGCAGCCCTCTTAAAGGGGGAGTCGCAGATACGCAGTATTTT
>TRBJ1-2|.|TRBV25-1|.
CASSPRPKRNGYTF
TGTGCCAGCAGTCCGCGACCGAAAAGAAATGGCTACACCTTC
>TRBJ2-1|TRBD2|TRBV19|once
CASSIIPPGVAGFVNEQFF
TGTGCCAGTAGTATCATTCCTCCCGGGGTAGCGGGATTTGTAAATGAGCAGTTCTTC
>TRBJ1-5|.|TRBV2|.
CASSPQGRSNQPQHF
TGTGCCAGCAGCCCACAGGGAAGGAGCAATCAGCCCCAGCATTTT
>TRBJ2-1|TRBD1|TRBV7-8|.
CASSFRQGVNDEQFF
TGTGCCAGCAGTTTTCGACAGGGCGTTAACGATGAGCAGTTCTTC
>TRBJ2-1|TRBD2|TRBV11-3|.
CASSPAGSGDEQFF
TGTGCCAGCAGCCCCGCCGGCAGCGGGGATGAGCAGTTCTTC
>TRBJ2-7|.|TRBV28|few
CASSLLRETYEQYF
TGTGCCAGCAGTTTACTAAGGGAGACCTACGAGCAGTACTTC
>TRBJ2-3|.|TRBV28|.
CASRSGQFTDTQYF
TGTGCCAGCAGATCAGGACAGTTCACAGATACGCAGTATTTT
>TRBJ2-1|.|TRBV19|.
CASSIAGPYNEQFF
TGTGCCAGTAGTATCGCGGGGCCCTACAATGAGCAGTTCTTC
>TRBJ1-2|TRBD1|TRBV30|.
CAWSRQGAFGYGYTF
TGTGCCTGGAGTCGTCAGGGGGCTTTTGGCTATGGCTACACCTTC
>TRBJ2-3|TRBD2|TRBV5-1|.
CASSLSLAGTDTQYF
TGCGCCAGCAGCTTATCGTTAGCGGGAACCGATACGCAGTATTTT
>TRBJ2-7|.|TRBV4-3|.
CASSQDLVTVFEQYF
TGCGCCAGCAGCCAAGATCTTGTGACAGTCTTCGAGCAGTACTTC